The present T cell receptor beta chain was sequenced within a study of T-cell reconstitution after alpha-beta-depleted transplantation in children. CDR3 length: 14 amino acids. V lost 6 bases and J 0 bases, leaving 11 bases between the germline ends. Using unique molecular identifiers, the investigators prepared the TCRbeta library. Via MiXCR, TCRdb re-called the PCR reads, giving one row per CDR3 protein. Of 250,000 to 350,000 distinct CDR3 sequences listed, nearly 10% are singletons. Sequenced here: PBMCs from the stem cell graft donor, sampled from the stem cell graft. The chain joins TRBV12-3 or TRBV12-4 to TRBJ1-1; no firm D call. The receptor was derived from a human donor who donated a stem cell graft to a child with SCID. CDR3 amino acids: CASSLPPVNTEAFF. The CDR3 DNA is TGTGCCAGCAGCCTACCCCCGGTGAACACTGAAGCTTTCTTT.